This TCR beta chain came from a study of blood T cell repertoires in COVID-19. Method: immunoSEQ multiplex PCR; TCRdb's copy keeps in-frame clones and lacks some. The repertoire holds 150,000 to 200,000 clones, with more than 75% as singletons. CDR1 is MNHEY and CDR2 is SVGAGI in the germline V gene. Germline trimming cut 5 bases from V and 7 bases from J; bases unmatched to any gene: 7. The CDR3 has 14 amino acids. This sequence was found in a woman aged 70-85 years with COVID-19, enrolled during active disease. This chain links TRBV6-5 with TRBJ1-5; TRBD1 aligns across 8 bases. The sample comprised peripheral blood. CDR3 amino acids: CASSPTGEWQPQHF. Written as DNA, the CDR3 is TGTGCCAGCAGTCCGACAGGGGAGTGGCAGCCCCAGCATTTT.